The 10 T cell receptor beta chains reported below all come from one sample, sequenced in a study of T cell changes during pregnancy in multiple sclerosis. TCRdb's copy holds only in-frame clones and misses some; the assay was immunoSEQ multiplex PCR. The sample shows around 59,000 clones, around nine tenths of them seen only once. The material was peripheral blood, obtained in the third trimester of pregnancy. All receptors come from a female donor in good health, enrolled as a control in a pregnancy study.

V and J are TRBV28 and TRBJ2-7; D call uncertain. CDR3 length: 11 amino acids. CDR1 and CDR2 from the germline V gene are MDHEN and SYDVKM. Trimming removed 8 bases from V and 2 bases from J, with 7 bases in between. CDR3 residues: CASPFTYEQYF. CDR3 DNA: TGTGCCAGCCCATTCACCTACGAGCAGTACTTC.

V usage is TRBV7-9 and J usage is TRBJ2-5; unclear D gene. V lost 4 bases and J lost 9, with 12 bases in between. Per germline, CDR1 SEHNR and CDR2 FQNEAQ (reference sequence). The CDR3 runs to 12 residues. The CDR3 bases are TGTGCCAGCAGCTCCGGCTATCAGGCCCAGTACTTC. It translates to CASSSGYQAQYF. The full variable domain, rest sourced from reference TRBV7-9 and TRBJ2-5, is DTGVSQNPRHKITKRGQNVTFRCDPISEHNRLYWYRQTLGQGPEFLTYFQNEAQLEKSRLLSDRFSAERPKGSFSTLEIQRTEQGDSAMYLCASSSGYQAQYFGPGTRLLVL.

The chain is built from TRBV27 and TRBJ2-6, with a weak D call TRBD2 (5 bases). V lost 2 bases to trimming and J lost 1 base, with 6 bases between them. Looked up from germline, CDR1 is MNHEY and CDR2 is SMNVEV (reference sequence). The CDR3 extends over 15 amino acids. CDR3 coding DNA: TGTGCCAGCAGTTTAAGGACTTCTGGGGCCAACGTCCTGACTTTC. Translation gives CASSLRTSGANVLTF.

V is TRBV7-9 and J is TRBJ2-1; 10 positions agree with TRBD2. V gave up 5 bases and J gave up 13 bases; unmatched junction bases: 11. The CDR3 runs 14 residues. Germline CDR1 is SEHNR and CDR2 is FQNEAQ (reference sequence). The CDR3 DNA sequence: TGTGCCAGCAGCGCCTCGGGAGCGGGAGGGAATCAGTTCTTC. Its protein is CASSASGAGGNQFF.

The chain links TRBV7-9 to TRBJ2-2; TRBD1 is a possible D gene (5 bases). V lost 2 bases to trimming and J lost 1 base, with 8 bases between them. Germline CDR1 is SEHNR and CDR2 is FQNEAQ (reference sequence). The CDR3 runs 15 residues. For the CDR3, the DNA is TGTGCCAGCAGCTTAAACAGGCTGAACACCGGGGAGCTGTTTTTT. Translating gives CASSLNRLNTGELFF. The full variable domain, its missing parts supplied by reference TRBV7-9 and TRBJ2-2, is DTGVSQNPRHKITKRGQNVTFRCDPISEHNRLYWYRQTLGQGPEFLTYFQNEAQLEKSRLLSDRFSAERPKGSFSTLEIQRTEQGDSAMYLCASSLNRLNTGELFFGEGSRLTVL.

J is TRBJ2-1 and V is TRBV6-5; 14 nucleotides match TRBD2. V lost 3 bases, J lost 7 bases, and 5 bases stayed unmatched. CDR1 MNHEY and CDR2 SVGAGI come from the germline V gene. The CDR3 totals 16 residues. CDR3 coding DNA: TGTGCCAGCAGTTATTTCGGGACTAGCGGGAGTAATGAGCAGTTCTTC. Its translation: CASSYFGTSGSNEQFF.

The chain carries TRBV2 and TRBJ2-3; 9 bases align to TRBD1. This CDR3 is 14 amino acids long. The V gene's germline CDR1 is SNHLY and CDR2 FYNNEI. Trimming took 7 bases from V and 4 from J; bases not matched to a gene: 6. The CDR3 bases are TGTGCCAGCAATACGGGACAGGGACCAGATACGCAGTATTTT. It yields the protein CASNTGQGPDTQYF.

This sequence joins TRBV7-3 and TRBJ1-1, with D tentatively TRBD1 (5 bases). The CDR3 totals 13 residues. V gave up 4 bases and J gave up 3 bases, with 9 bases separating them. The V gene's germline CDR1 is SGHTA and CDR2 FQGTGA. CDR3 in DNA: TGTGCCAGCAGCTCTGGGGCGGACACTGAAGCTTTCTTT. It specifies CASSSGADTEAFF.

The chain couples TRBV21-1 to TRBJ1-4; TRBD1 reflects the table's D call only, with no check against the DNA. TRBV21-1 constitutes a pseudogene. The CDR3 length is 16 residues. CDR3 region: CASSKKCGQNDEKLFF. CDR3 bases: TGTGCCAGCAGCAAAAAGTGTGGACAGAACGACGAAAAACTGTTTTTT.

The CDR3 region is CASSEQTGVEQYF. As DNA, the CDR3 is TGTGCCAGCAGTGAACAAACAGGGGTCGAGCAGTACTTC. The V and J genes are TRBV2 and TRBJ2-7; 7 bases are shared with TRBD1. In germline, CDR1 is SNHLY, CDR2 FYNNEI. After removal of 2 bases from V and 6 bases from J, the junction contained 4 bases not matched to a gene. The CDR3 spans 13 residues.